A selection of T cell receptor beta chains follows, all from one sample in a study of blood T cell repertoires in COVID-19. Repertoires were generated with immunoSEQ multiplex PCR, while TCRdb's copy carries only in-frame clones and drops some. The sample lists some 110,000 clones, approximately 88% occurring once. The specimen was peripheral blood. The receptors come from a woman between 65 and 79 years old with acute or convalescent COVID-19. Both conserved end residues are part of each CDR3. Each record gives: D gene, V gene, CDR3 length, J gene, clone size, CDR3 protein, CDR3 DNA. D genes are given only for firm matches. Some rows mark clone size as missing; the rest say once, few, many or name a class of expanded clone.

-	TRBV19	16	TRBJ1-1	-	CASSLTQGTMYSEAFF	TGTGCCAGTAGTCTCACACAGGGAACGATGTACTCTGAAGCTTTCTTT
-	TRBV12-5	15	TRBJ1-5	few	CASGLDETGWDSVHF	TGTGCTAGTGGTTTGGATGAAACCGGTTGGGACTCCGTCCATTTT
TRBD1	TRBV3-1/TRBV3-2	13	TRBJ1-5	few	CASSRQGSQPQHF	TGTGCCAGCAGCAGACAGGGAAGTCAGCCCCAGCATTTT
TRBD1	TRBV5-1	15	TRBJ1-5	once	CASSLGQGARQPQHF	TGCGCCAGCAGCTTGGGACAGGGGGCAAGGCAGCCCCAGCATTTT
TRBD2	TRBV11-3	15	TRBJ2-3	-	CASSLGGGITDTQYF	TGTGCCAGCAGCTTAGGCGGGGGGATCACAGATACGCAGTATTTT
-	TRBV3-1/TRBV3-2	13	TRBJ1-5	-	CASSQDKNQPQHF	TGTGCCAGCAGCCAAGACAAAAATCAGCCCCAGCATTTT
-	TRBV27	13	TRBJ1-2	-	CASSLGGPYGYTF	TGTGCCAGCAGTTTGGGGGGACCCTATGGCTACACCTTC
TRBD1	TRBV5-1	14	TRBJ2-5	once	CASSGTGRIETQYF	TGCGCCAGCAGCGGGACAGGGCGGATCGAGACCCAGTACTTC
TRBD1	TRBV5-4	15	TRBJ2-6	-	CASSRTGGGANVLTF	TGTGCCAGCAGCCGGACAGGCGGGGGGGCCAACGTCCTGACTTTC
TRBD1	TRBV5-1	14	TRBJ1-1	-	CASSSGQVGTEAFF	TGCGCCAGCAGCTCGGGACAGGTGGGCACTGAAGCTTTCTTT
-	TRBV19	12	TRBJ1-1	-	CASSPLSTEAFF	TGTGCCAGTAGTCCTCTCAGCACTGAAGCTTTCTTT
-	TRBV6-5	12	TRBJ2-2	-	CASSSVTGELFF	TGTGCCAGCAGCTCCGTCACCGGGGAGCTGTTTTTT
-	TRBV5-1	12	TRBJ2-3	-	CASSLELGTQYF	TGCGCCAGCAGCTTGGAACTCGGGACGCAGTATTTT
TRBD1	TRBV28	13	TRBJ1-5	-	CASKTGDNQPQHF	TGTGCCAGCAAAACAGGGGACAATCAGCCCCAGCATTTT
TRBD2	TRBV20-1	18	TRBJ2-1	few	CSASSLAGGPSPYNEQFF	TGCAGTGCTAGTTCCTTAGCGGGAGGTCCCTCGCCCTACAATGAGCAGTTCTTC
TRBD1	TRBV19	15	TRBJ2-5	-	CASSMGQGALETQYF	TGTGCCAGTAGTATGGGACAGGGGGCCCTGGAGACCCAGTACTTC
TRBD1	TRBV10-1	15	TRBJ2-1	-	CASSDGGQGGREQFF	TGCGCCAGCAGTGACGGAGGACAGGGGGGTAGGGAGCAGTTCTTC
-	TRBV9	14	TRBJ1-5	-	CASSVGQVDQPQHF	TGTGCCAGCAGCGTAGGACAGGTCGATCAGCCCCAGCATTTT
TRBD1	TRBV23-1	19	TRBJ1-1	-	CASSQSTRTGGLGNTEAFF	TGCGCCAGCAGTCAATCCACACGGACAGGGGGATTGGGGAACACTGAAGCTTTCTTT
TRBD1	TRBV5-1	16	TRBJ2-3	-	CASSLFGTASTDTQYF	TGCGCCAGCAGCTTGTTTGGGACAGCTAGCACAGATACGCAGTATTTT
TRBD1	TRBV2	15	TRBJ1-1	-	CASSRTGGRVAEAFF	TGTGCCAGCAGTAGGACAGGGGGCAGGGTCGCTGAAGCTTTCTTT
-	TRBV3-1/TRBV3-2	15	TRBJ2-5	-	CASSHPAVSPETQYF	TGTGCCAGCAGCCACCCGGCGGTCTCCCCAGAGACCCAGTACTTC
-	TRBV29-1	14	TRBJ1-2	-	CSVDPDGGMNGYTF	TGCAGCGTTGACCCCGACGGGGGGATGAATGGCTACACCTTC
TRBD1	TRBV6-2/TRBV6-3	18	TRBJ1-1	-	CASSYRPGQVQGDTEAFF	TGTGCCAGCAGTTACCGACCAGGACAGGTCCAAGGGGACACTGAAGCTTTCTTT
-	TRBV2	10	TRBJ1-2	-	CASNAEGYTF	TGTGCCAGCAATGCGGAAGGCTACACCTTC
TRBD2	TRBV5-1	16	TRBJ2-3	-	CASSLVLAGNADTQYF	TGCGCCAGCAGCTTGGTCCTAGCGGGGAACGCAGATACGCAGTATTTT
-	TRBV6-6	14	TRBJ1-1	-	CASIQRAGNTEAFF	TGTGCCAGCATTCAGCGGGCCGGGAACACTGAAGCTTTCTTT
TRBD1	TRBV29-1	11	TRBJ1-2	few	CSVEQGGGYTF	TGCAGCGTTGAACAGGGGGGTGGCTACACCTTC
TRBD1	TRBV28	14	TRBJ1-5	-	CASRRTGGIKPQHF	TGTGCCAGCAGGCGGACAGGGGGGATCAAGCCCCAGCATTTT
-	TRBV28	13	TRBJ1-2	-	CASSQEDLRGYTF	TGTGCCAGCAGTCAAGAGGACTTGAGAGGCTACACCTTC
-	TRBV30	14	TRBJ2-5	-	CAWSAKGVRETQYF	TGTGCCTGGAGTGCCAAGGGGGTCCGAGAGACCCAGTACTTC
-	TRBV7-9	10	TRBJ2-1	once	CAVGGNEQFF	TGTGCCGTGGGGGGCAATGAGCAGTTCTTC
TRBD2	TRBV5-1	16	TRBJ2-5	-	CASSFGGRGDQETQYF	TGCGCCAGCAGCTTCGGCGGGAGAGGGGACCAAGAGACCCAGTACTTC
TRBD1	TRBV11-3	16	TRBJ2-2	-	CASSQDRGSGTGELFF	TGTGCCAGCAGCCAGGACAGGGGATCGGGAACCGGGGAGCTGTTTTTT
TRBD1	TRBV7-8	14	TRBJ1-1	-	CASSLVQGGTEAFF	TGTGCCAGCAGCTTAGTTCAGGGGGGCACTGAAGCTTTCTTT
-	TRBV28	14	TRBJ1-2	-	CASRPITLLYGYTF	TGTGCCAGCAGGCCTATTACCCTACTCTATGGCTACACCTTC
-	TRBV2	15	TRBJ2-2	-	CASSEGAGNTGELFF	TGTGCCAGCAGTGAAGGGGCTGGGAACACCGGGGAGCTGTTTTTT
TRBD1	TRBV9	15	TRBJ2-1	-	CASSVVGGHNYEQFF	TGTGCCAGCAGCGTAGTAGGGGGCCATAATTATGAGCAGTTCTTC
-	TRBV6-1	14	TRBJ1-5	once	CASSDSGIGQPQHF	TGTGCCAGCAGTGATTCAGGGATAGGGCAGCCCCAGCATTTT
TRBD1	TRBV10-2	12	TRBJ2-1	-	CASREGANEQFF	TGCGCCAGCAGAGAGGGGGCAAATGAGCAGTTCTTC
-	TRBV28	14	TRBJ1-2	-	CASSAQGGDYGYTF	TGTGCCAGCAGTGCCCAGGGCGGCGACTATGGCTACACCTTC
-	TRBV11-2	13	TRBJ2-5	once	CASSLQAQETQYF	TGTGCCAGCAGCTTACAGGCCCAAGAGACCCAGTACTTC
-	TRBV28	13	TRBJ1-1	few	CASKTGLVTEAFF	TGTGCCAGCAAGACCGGACTCGTCACTGAAGCTTTCTTT
TRBD2	TRBV6-5	16	TRBJ2-1	-	CASSSRNSGGNNEQFF	TGTGCCAGCAGTTCCCGAAATAGCGGGGGAAATAATGAGCAGTTCTTC